These 30 T cell receptor beta chains were sequenced from one sample in a study of brain T cells in children with intractable seizures. Profiled with immunoSEQ multiplex PCR; TCRdb holds only in-frame clones, not every one. The sample has about 340,000 clones; about 94% are singletons. Time point defined: blood from clinic visit 5 months post-surgery; TSC patient then seizure free. Here the sequenced sample was peripheral blood, taken 4 to 5 months after surgery. The receptors were sampled from a boy under three years old with tuberous sclerosis and intractable seizures.

The chain recombines TRBV12-5 with TRBJ2-1, with 16 bases fitting TRBD2. The CDR3 has 15 amino acids. Germline CDR1 LGHNT, CDR2 FRNRAP. V trimming: 6 bases; J trimming: 9 bases; junction bases outside the gene matches: 5. The CDR3 DNA reads TGTGCTAGTGGATCGGGACTAGCGGGAGGGGGTGAGCAGTTCTTC. This translates into CASGSGLAGGGEQFF.

This chain links TRBV2 with TRBJ2-1; 7 nucleotides line up with TRBD1. Germline trimming cut 4 bases from V and 7 bases from J; bases unmatched to any gene: 7. The germline gives CDR1 SNHLY, CDR2 FYNNEI. This CDR3 has 14 amino acids. CDR3 coding DNA: TGTGCCAGCAGTGTGTTGACAGGGAAGAATGAGCAGTTCTTC. It specifies CASSVLTGKNEQFF.

This rearrangement joins TRBV9 to TRBJ1-5; tentative D call: TRBD1 (6 bases). CDR3 size: 16 residues. CDR1 and CDR2 (germline): SGDLS, YYNGEE. V lost 3 bases and J 3 bases, leaving 16 bases between the germline ends. The DNA for the CDR3 is TGTGCCAGCAGCGAGGGGGGGCAGGCTCTCAATCAGCCCCAGCATTTT. It encodes CASSEGGQALNQPQHF. The whole variable domain, filled in from reference TRBV9 and TRBJ1-5, reads DSGVTQTPKHLITATGQRVTLRCSPRSGDLSVYWYQQSLDQGLQFLIQYYNGEERAKGNILERFSAQQFPDLHSELNLSSLELGDSALYFCASSEGGQALNQPQHFGDGTRLSIL.

V and J are TRBV14 and TRBJ2-7, with 12 bases matching TRBD2. CDR1 is SGHDN, CDR2 FVKESK, per germline. Trimming cost V 5 bases and J 6 bases; bases outside gene matches: 8. CDR3 length equals 15 residues. The CDR3 DNA is TGTGCCAGCAGCTGGACTAGCGGGACACGTGTCGAGCAGTACTTC. Amino acid sequence: CASSWTSGTRVEQYF.

This chain joins TRBV30 and TRBJ1-1; D is uncertain. The CDR3 length is 13 residues. With 0 bases removed from V and 11 bases from J, the gap between germline ends came to 16 bases. The germline V gene has CDR1 GTSNPN and CDR2 SVGIG (reference sequence). CDR3 nucleotides: TGTGCCTGGAGTGTACACGAGGGATATGATGCTTTCTTT. Protein sequence: CAWSVHEGYDAFF.

The CDR3 spells CASSGQGIIDGYTF. Written as DNA, the CDR3 is TGCGCCAGCAGCGGCCAGGGAATTATTGATGGCTACACCTTC. The chain combines TRBV5-1 with TRBJ1-2; D is perhaps TRBD1 (5 bases). With 4 bases removed from V and 6 bases from J, the gap between germline ends came to 16 bases. CDR1 and CDR2 (germline): SGHRS, YFSETQ. This CDR3 has 14 amino acids.

CDR3 nucleotides: TGTGCCAGCAGCGTAGGGGCAGGCGATAATTCACCCCTCCACTTT. Its protein product is CASSVGAGDNSPLHF. J is TRBJ1-6 and V is TRBV9; D is uncertain. The germline V gene encodes CDR1 SGDLS and CDR2 YYNGEE. Trimming cost V 0 bases and J 5 bases, with 9 bases left between them. This CDR3 region has 15 residues. Full variable domain (outside the CDR3, taken from reference TRBV9 and TRBJ1-6): DSGVTQTPKHLITATGQRVTLRCSPRSGDLSVYWYQQSLDQGLQFLIQYYNGEERAKGNILERFSAQQFPDLHSELNLSSLELGDSALYFCASSVGAGDNSPLHFGNGTRLTVT.

This sequence joins TRBV7-3 and TRBJ2-5; tentatively, D is TRBD1 (6 bases). Trimming took off 5 bases at V and 5 bases at J, with 18 bases between the two ends. CDR3 length: 15 residues. Germline V gene lookup returns CDR1 SGHTA and CDR2 FQGTGA. In DNA, the CDR3 is TGTGCCAGCAGCAGACAATTGGGGGCGTCGGAGACCCAGTACTTC. It specifies CASSRQLGASETQYF.

V usage is TRBV15 and J usage is TRBJ2-1; no reliable D call. The CDR3 extends over 13 amino acids. V was shortened by 4 bases and J by 7 bases, with 11 bases between the two germline ends. Looked up from germline, CDR1 is LNHNV and CDR2 is YYDKDF (reference sequence). CDR3 DNA sequence: TGTGCCACCAGCAAGGCGGTGGGGAATGAGCAGTTCTTC. It codes for CATSKAVGNEQFF. Looking up the rest from reference TRBV15 and TRBJ2-1 gives the full variable domain: DAMVIQNPRYQVTQFGKPVTLSCSQTLNHNVMYWYQQKSSQAPKLLFHYYDKDFNNEADTPDNFQSRRPNTSFCFLDIRSPGLGDTAMYLCATSKAVGNEQFFGPGTRLTVL.

The genes are TRBV6-6 and TRBJ2-7; a weak D match, TRBD1 (5 bases). Germline values: CDR1 MNHNY, CDR2 SVGAGI (reference sequence). The CDR3 length is 15 residues. Trimming took 7 bases from V and 0 from J, leaving 16 bases between them. The CDR3 nucleotides read TGTGCCAGCACTAGTTGGGGCAGGAGCTCCTACGAGCAGTACTTC. Translating gives CASTSWGRSSYEQYF.

Only one count was recorded for this clone. The chain has TRBV9 and TRBJ1-1; D ambiguous. V lost 3 bases and J lost 14, with 14 bases in between. This CDR3 has 11 amino acids. The V gene's germline CDR1 is SGDLS and CDR2 YYNGEE. The CDR3 nucleotides read TGTGCCAGCAGCGGGAGAATATATGCGTTCTTT. It specifies CASSGRIYAFF.

V gene TRBV7-9 combines with J gene TRBJ1-2, with unresolved D. The CDR3 totals 14 residues. In germline, CDR1 is SEHNR, CDR2 FQNEAQ (reference sequence). Trimming left V 2 bases short and J 4 bases short, with 11 bases between. The DNA for the CDR3 is TGTGCCAGCAGCTTAAACGGGCCCCTCTATGGCTACACCTTC. This translates into CASSLNGPLYGYTF. Supplemented by reference TRBV7-9 and TRBJ1-2, the full variable domain reads DTGVSQNPRHKITKRGQNVTFRCDPISEHNRLYWYRQTLGQGPEFLTYFQNEAQLEKSRLLSDRFSAERPKGSFSTLEIQRTEQGDSAMYLCASSLNGPLYGYTFGSGTRLTVV.

This clone appeared once. The chain combines TRBV5-1 with TRBJ2-4; no clear D. Trimming took 2 bases from V and 3 from J, leaving 6 bases between them. Germline V gene data show CDR1 as SGHRS and CDR2 as YFSETQ. This CDR3 spans 13 amino acids. The CDR3: CASSFDHKNIQYF. CDR3 nucleotides: TGCGCCAGCAGCTTTGACCACAAAAACATTCAGTACTTC.

This rearrangement joins TRBV7-9 to TRBJ2-5; 8 bases map to TRBD2. V lost 2 bases and J lost 2; bases outside the gene matches: 7. The CDR3 loop spans 16 amino acids. CDR1 is SEHNR, CDR2 FQNEAQ, per germline (reference sequence). CDR3 residues: CASSLSASGYQETQYF. The CDR3 DNA sequence: TGTGCCAGCAGCTTATCGGCTAGCGGGTATCAAGAGACCCAGTACTTC.

This clone was picked up a small number of times. The rearrangement joins TRBV19 to TRBJ2-3; 8 bases agree with TRBD1. Germline V gene lookup returns CDR1 LNHDA and CDR2 SQIVND (reference sequence). The trim removed 0 bases at V and 4 bases at J, leaving 6 bases unmatched. This CDR3 region has 16 residues. In DNA form, the CDR3 reads TGTGCCAGTAGTATAGATCCGGGACAGGCCGCAGATACGCAGTATTTT. It yields the protein CASSIDPGQAADTQYF.

This chain connects TRBV27 to TRBJ1-5, with unresolved D. Trimming pared 1 base from V and 4 bases from J, leaving 5 bases between. Germline V gene data show CDR1 as MNHEY and CDR2 as SMNVEV (reference sequence). The CDR3 is 13 amino acids. CDR3 region: CASSLLGNQPQHF. CDR3 coding DNA: TGTGCCAGCAGTTTATTGGGGAATCAGCCCCAGCATTTT.

The J gene is TRBJ2-7, the V gene TRBV9, with D tentatively TRBD1 (6 bases). The ends were cut back, 2 bases at V and 1 base at J, with 13 bases in the middle. The germline V gene encodes CDR1 SGDLS and CDR2 YYNGEE. The CDR3 has 15 residues. Here the CDR3 DNA reads TGTGCCAGCAGCGTGGGTCGGCAGGGGTCCTACGAGCAGTACTTC. Amino acid sequence: CASSVGRQGSYEQYF. Full variable domain (remainder filled in from reference TRBV9 and TRBJ2-7): DSGVTQTPKHLITATGQRVTLRCSPRSGDLSVYWYQQSLDQGLQFLIQYYNGEERAKGNILERFSAQQFPDLHSELNLSSLELGDSALYFCASSVGRQGSYEQYFGPGTRLTVT.

The V gene is TRBV19, the J gene TRBJ1-1; no firm D call. The CDR3 length is 15 residues. V lost 1 base and J 1 base, leaving 10 bases between the germline ends. CDR1 and CDR2 from the germline V gene are LNHDA and SQIVND (reference sequence). The CDR3, as DNA: TGTGCCAGTAGTATAGGATTAGGTAGGAACACTGAAGCTTTCTTT. It is translated as CASSIGLGRNTEAFF. Full variable domain (outside the CDR3, taken from reference TRBV19 and TRBJ1-1): DGGITQSPKYLFRKEGQNVTLSCEQNLNHDAMYWYRQDPGQGLRLIYYSQIVNDFQKGDIAEGYSVSREKKESFPLTVTSAQKNPTAFYLCASSIGLGRNTEAFFGQGTRLTVV.

This clone was detected only once. The chain is built from TRBV5-1 and TRBJ1-1, with TRBD1 matching 9 bases. Germline values: CDR1 SGHRS, CDR2 YFSETQ. With 4 bases clipped from V and 4 bases from J, the junction kept 8 bases outside the gene matches. The CDR3 runs to 15 residues. The CDR3 DNA is TGCGCCAGCAGCGCCCGGACAGGGGCTCGCACTGAAGCTTTCTTT. This translates into CASSARTGARTEAFF.

The rearrangement links TRBV5-1 to TRBJ2-6; no clear D. Germline V gives CDR1 SGHRS, CDR2 YFSETQ. V lost 4 bases, J lost 3 bases, and 11 bases lay in between. The CDR3 spans 15 residues. CDR3 bases: TGCGCCAGCAGCCAAGGGCTTGGTGGGGCCAACGTCCTGACTTTC. This translates into CASSQGLGGANVLTF.

This sequence joins TRBV14 and TRBJ2-3; 7 bases are shared with TRBD1. This CDR3 is 13 amino acids long. J lost 4 bases, V lost 5 bases, and 3 bases had no gene match. CDR1 is SGHDN, CDR2 FVKESK, per germline. Written as DNA, the CDR3 is TGTGCCAGCAGCATTACAGGGGCAGATACGCAGTATTTT. Its protein product is CASSITGADTQYF.

This chain links TRBV7-9 with TRBJ1-2; D may be TRBD1 (6 bases). The ends were cut back, 4 bases at V and 4 bases at J, with 7 bases in the middle. Germline CDR1 reads SEHNR; CDR2 reads FQNEAQ (reference sequence). The CDR3 sequence is 12 residues long. This CDR3 is CASSWDIYGYTF. The DNA for the CDR3 is TGTGCCAGCAGCTGGGACATCTATGGCTACACCTTC.

The chain couples TRBV9 to TRBJ2-3; unclear D gene. Germline-derived CDR1 and CDR2 are SGDLS and YYNGEE. This CDR3 comprises 15 residues. V dropped 0 bases and J dropped 2 bases, with 10 bases sitting between them. CDR3 amino acids: CASSVDGRDTDTQYF. DNA for the CDR3: TGTGCCAGCAGCGTAGATGGCCGAGACACAGATACGCAGTATTTT.

This rearrangement joins TRBV7-2 to TRBJ2-3, with a possible D match to TRBD2 (5 bases). The CDR3 runs 15 residues. Germline V gives CDR1 SGHTA, CDR2 FQGNSA. V was clipped by 5 bases and J by 0 bases, with 12 bases between them. CDR3 in DNA: TGTGCCAGCAGCACTAGTGGGCCTAGCACAGATACGCAGTATTTT. Its translation: CASSTSGPSTDTQYF.

This clone appeared once. CDR3 in DNA: TGCAGTGCTAGTAGTGCTAGCGACACCTACGAGCAGTACTTC. Protein: CSASSASDTYEQYF. The genes are TRBV20-1 and TRBJ2-7, with D perhaps TRBD2 (6 bases). Germline CDR1 DFQATT, CDR2 SNEGSKA (reference sequence). The V end was cut by 3 bases, the J end by 2 bases, with 14 bases between. The length of the CDR3 is 14 residues.

The chain carries TRBV6-6 and TRBJ2-7; D remains unclear. CDR1 is MNHNY, CDR2 SVGAGI, per germline (reference sequence). Trimming shortened V by 6 bases and J by 5 bases, and 17 bases separated the two germline ends. This CDR3 contains 14 residues. CDR3 sequence: CASRFPIRSNEQYF. The CDR3 bases are TGTGCCAGCAGATTCCCAATTCGGTCGAACGAGCAGTACTTC.

The J gene is TRBJ1-6, the V gene TRBV18, with D unresolved. The CDR3 spans 15 residues. Germline V CDR1 and CDR2: KGHSH, LQKENI. Trimming stripped 3 bases from V and 4 bases from J, with 10 bases between. CDR3 coding DNA: TGTGCCAGCTCACCTTCGGGAACGTATAATTCACCCCTCCACTTT. Its protein product is CASSPSGTYNSPLHF.

This sequence joins TRBV11-3 and TRBJ2-1; the D is unclear. Germline CDR1 and CDR2: SGHNT and YENEEA. V lost 1 base to trimming and J lost 10 bases, with 11 bases between them. CDR3 length: 13 residues. CDR3 residues: CASSLGPSAEQFF. The CDR3 nucleotides are TGTGCCAGCAGCTTAGGCCCCTCAGCGGAGCAGTTCTTC.

This clone was counted a single time. The chain links TRBV9 to TRBJ2-2; weak D call: TRBD2 (5 bases). Trimming removed 4 bases at V and 0 bases at J, with 16 bases between. The CDR3 consists of 17 residues. Germline V gene data show CDR1 as SGDLS and CDR2 as YYNGEE. Written as DNA, the CDR3 is TGTGCCAGCAGCCACTCAAAGCGGTCGGCGAACACCGGGGAGCTGTTTTTT. Translated: CASSHSKRSANTGELFF.

CDR3 bases: TGCGCCAGCAGTTGGCTACCGCGGGAGTCAGGCACTGAAGCTTTCTTT. This gives the protein CASSWLPRESGTEAFF. The rearrangement uses TRBV5-1 and TRBJ1-1; no reliable D call. CDR3 size: 16 residues. Per the germline V gene, CDR1 is SGHRS and CDR2 is YFSETQ. V lost 5 bases to trimming and J lost 4 bases, with 21 bases between them.